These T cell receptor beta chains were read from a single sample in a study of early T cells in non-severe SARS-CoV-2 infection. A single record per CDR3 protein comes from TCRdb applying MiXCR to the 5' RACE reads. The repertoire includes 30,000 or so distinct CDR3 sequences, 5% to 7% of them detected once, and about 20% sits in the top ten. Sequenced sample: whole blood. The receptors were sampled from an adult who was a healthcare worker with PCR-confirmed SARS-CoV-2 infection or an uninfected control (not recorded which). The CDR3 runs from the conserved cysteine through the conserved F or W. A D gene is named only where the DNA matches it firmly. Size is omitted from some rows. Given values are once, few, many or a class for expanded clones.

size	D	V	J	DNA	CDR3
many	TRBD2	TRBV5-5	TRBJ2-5	TGTGCCAGCAGCTCTAGCGGGGACCCAGCCCAGTACTTC	CASSSSGDPAQYF
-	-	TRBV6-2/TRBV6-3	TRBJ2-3	TGTGCCAGCAGAGCTGTGGACCCAGGGGCAGATACGCAGTATTTT	CASRAVDPGADTQYF
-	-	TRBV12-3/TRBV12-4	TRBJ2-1	TGTGCCAGCAGTTTTTCCTATTCCCCCCCGCGGAGGGAGCAGTTCTTC	CASSFSYSPPRREQFF
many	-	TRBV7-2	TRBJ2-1	TGTGCCAGCAGCCGAAATAGGGGGGCGGATGAGCAGTTCTTC	CASSRNRGADEQFF
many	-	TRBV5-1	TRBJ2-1	TGCGCCAGCAGCTTGGGGGGCCCCTACAATGAGCAGTTCTTC	CASSLGGPYNEQFF
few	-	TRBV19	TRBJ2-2	TGTGCCAGTACCCCACGGAGCGACACCGGGGAGCTGTTTTTT	CASTPRSDTGELFF
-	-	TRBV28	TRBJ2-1	TGTGCCAGCAGACGGATAAGCTCCTACAATGAGCAGTTCTTC	CASRRISSYNEQFF
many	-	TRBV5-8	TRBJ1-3	TGTGCCAGCAGCTTCGGACGCCTCTCTGGAAACACCATATATTTT	CASSFGRLSGNTIYF
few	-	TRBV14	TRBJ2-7	TGTGCCAGCAGCCATTATCTTGCTTCCTCCTACGAGCAGTACTTC	CASSHYLASSYEQYF
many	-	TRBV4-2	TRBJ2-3	TGTGCCAGCAGCCAAGTTGGTGAGGGATATAGTGCAGATACGCAGTATTTT	CASSQVGEGYSADTQYF
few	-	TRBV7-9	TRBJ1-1	TGTGCCAGCAGCTCTCAGGGAGATACTGAAGCTTTCTTT	CASSSQGDTEAFF
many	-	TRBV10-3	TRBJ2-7	TGTGCCATCAGTTTCCAGGGAAGCTACGAGCAGTACTTC	CAISFQGSYEQYF
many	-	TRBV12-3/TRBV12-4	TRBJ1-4	TGTGCCAGCAGTTTCGGCTATTGGGACGGACTGTTTTTT	CASSFGYWDGLFF
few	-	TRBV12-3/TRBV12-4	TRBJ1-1	TGTGCCAGCAGTTGGTCTATGAACACTGAAGCTTTCTTT	CASSWSMNTEAFF
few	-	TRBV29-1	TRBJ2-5	TGCAGCGTTGATTTGGGGGCGTCGAAGGAGACCCAGTACTTC	CSVDLGASKETQYF
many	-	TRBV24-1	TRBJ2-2	TGTGCCACCAGTGATTTGCCCATCTCGTGGGATCGCACCGGGGAGCTGTTTTTT	CATSDLPISWDRTGELFF
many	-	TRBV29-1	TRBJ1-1	TGCAGCGTCGCGAGACAAGGTCTGGAAGCTTTCTTT	CSVARQGLEAFF
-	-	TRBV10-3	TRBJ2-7	TGTGCCATCAGTGTCCAGGACTCCTACGAGCAGTACTTC	CAISVQDSYEQYF
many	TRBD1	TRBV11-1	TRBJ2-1	TGTGCCAGCAGGACGTCTACCGGGGACAGGGAGGGAAATGAGCAGTTCTTC	CASRTSTGDREGNEQFF
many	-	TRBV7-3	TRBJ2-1	TGTGCCAGCAGCTTAACGGGCAGCGGCTCCTACAATGAGCAGTTCTTC	CASSLTGSGSYNEQFF
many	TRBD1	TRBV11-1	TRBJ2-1	TGTGCCAGCAGCCCGAGACAGGGGGCATCCTACAATGAGCAGTTCTTC	CASSPRQGASYNEQFF
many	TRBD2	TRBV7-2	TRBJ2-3	TGTGCCAGCAGCTTAGACCGTGGGGGGGGAGATACGCAGTATTTT	CASSLDRGGGDTQYF
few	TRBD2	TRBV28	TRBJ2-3	TGTGCCAGCAGTTTAAGCAGGGGGCATAGCGGGAGGACAGATACGCAGTATTTT	CASSLSRGHSGRTDTQYF
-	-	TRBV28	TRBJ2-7	TGTGCCAGCAGAAGTAGCGGTCTCGGGTTTGGATTC	CASRSSGLGFGF
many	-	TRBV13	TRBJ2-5	TGTGCCAGCAGCCCATCGGACTCGTTGTGGCAAGAGACCCAGTACTTC	CASSPSDSLWQETQYF
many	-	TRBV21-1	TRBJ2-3	TGTGCCAGCAGCAAATCCCTCAGCCCCCGGACAGGGGTCGGAGATACGCAGTATTTT	CASSKSLSPRTGVGDTQYF
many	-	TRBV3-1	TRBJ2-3	TGTGCCAGCAGCCGCCGATCGGGGCTCGGGGGCCTCGCCGATACGCAGTATTTT	CASSRRSGLGGLADTQYF
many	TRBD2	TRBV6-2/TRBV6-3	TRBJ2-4	TGTGCCAGCAGTTACTCGACTAGCGGGGGGACGAAAAACATTCAGTACTTC	CASSYSTSGGTKNIQYF
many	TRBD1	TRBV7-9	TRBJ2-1	TGTGCCAGCAGCTTAGGGCAGGGGGCGAGAAATGAGCAGTTCTTC	CASSLGQGARNEQFF
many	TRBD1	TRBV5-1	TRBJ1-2	TGCGCCAGCGGCGTGGGACAGGGGTATGGCTACACCTTC	CASGVGQGYGYTF
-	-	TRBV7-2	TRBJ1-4	TGTGCCAGCAGCTTAGCGCCTTCTGGGGTTTTGCGGAAAAAACTGTTTTTT	CASSLAPSGVLRKKLFF
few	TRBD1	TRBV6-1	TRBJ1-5	TGTGCCAGCAGTGAAGGGACAGGAGAACAGCCCCAGCATTTT	CASSEGTGEQPQHF
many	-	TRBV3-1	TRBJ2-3	TGTGCCAGCAGCCACAAGCAAGGGCTCAAGGATACGCAGTATTTT	CASSHKQGLKDTQYF
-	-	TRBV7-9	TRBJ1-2	TGTGCCAGCAGCTTAGACATGGGCTATGGCTACACCTTC	CASSLDMGYGYTF
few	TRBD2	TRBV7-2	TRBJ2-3	TGTGCCAGCAGCCCCGGGGGGGCCAGGGATACGCAGTATTTT	CASSPGGARDTQYF
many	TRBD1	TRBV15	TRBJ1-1	TGTGCCACCAGCAGAGGCGGAGATTGGACAGGGGGTGTGTGGACTGAAGCTTTCTTT	CATSRGGDWTGGVWTEAFF